This TCR beta chain was identified in a study of memory CD4+ T cells and cytomegalovirus serostatus. The sort gate was single viable CD3+CD4+CD8-CD45RO+ cells for memory CD4+ T cells. This CDR3 contains 18 residues. Per germline, CDR1 ENHRY and CDR2 SYGVKD. V was trimmed by 3 bases and J by 8 bases, leaving 28 bases between them. Sequencing was performed with immunoSEQ multiplex PCR; in TCRdb, only in-frame clones are kept and a portion is missing. The sample shows about 64,000 clones, approximately 77% of them seen only once. The material sequenced was memory CD4+ T cells from blood. The source is an adult in good health and CMV-seronegative. The V gene is TRBV10-3, the J gene TRBJ1-2, with TRBD1 as a possible D gene (6 bases). CDR3 in DNA: TGTGCCATCAGTGACCTCCGCGTGAGACAGGAGAGAGGGAGGGGCTACACCTTC. This translates into CAISDLRVRQERGRGYTF.